The sequence of this T cell receptor (beta chain) was determined in a study of cytomegalovirus exposure and HLA in healthy donors. Findings of the study overall: Highly shared sequence variants in one cluster were likely a sequencing artifact. Researchers reported in a later analysis that a missense DCLRE1C variant was tied to TCR beta V- and J-gene trimming.

Donors in the study were healthy people who gave bone marrow. Germline trimming cut 2 bases from V and 6 bases from J; bases unmatched to any gene: 4. Germline CDR1 and CDR2: MGHRA and YSYEKL. The CDR3 extends over 15 amino acids. As regards this clone: The antigen remains undetermined.

Amplification used 60 Vbeta primers and 13 Jbeta primers. Sequencing used immunoSEQ multiplex PCR; TCRdb keeps in-frame clones, though not all of them. The top ten hold approximately 2.5% of the sample, which has over 150,000 clones, about 88% seen once. The V call is TRBV4-1, the J call TRBJ2-2; 9 bases are a match to TRBD2. The TCR originated in a man aged 25 to 45 in good health and CMV-seropositive. Source material: PBMCs. CDR3 nucleotides: TGCGCCAGCAGCCAATTAGGGACTAGCCCCGGGGAGCTGTTTTTT. The encoded protein is CASSQLGTSPGELFF.